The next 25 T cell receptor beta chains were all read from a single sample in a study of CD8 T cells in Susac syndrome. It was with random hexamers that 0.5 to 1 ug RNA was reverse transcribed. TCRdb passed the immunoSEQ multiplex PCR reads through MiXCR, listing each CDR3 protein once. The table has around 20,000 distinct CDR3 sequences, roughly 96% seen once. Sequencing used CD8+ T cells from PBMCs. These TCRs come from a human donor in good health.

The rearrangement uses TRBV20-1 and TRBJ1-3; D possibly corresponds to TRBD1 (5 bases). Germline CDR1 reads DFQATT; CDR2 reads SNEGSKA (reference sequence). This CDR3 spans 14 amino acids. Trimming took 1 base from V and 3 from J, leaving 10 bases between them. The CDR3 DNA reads TGCAGTGCTAGAGCCAGGGTGGATGGAAACACCATATATTTT. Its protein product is CSARARVDGNTIYF.

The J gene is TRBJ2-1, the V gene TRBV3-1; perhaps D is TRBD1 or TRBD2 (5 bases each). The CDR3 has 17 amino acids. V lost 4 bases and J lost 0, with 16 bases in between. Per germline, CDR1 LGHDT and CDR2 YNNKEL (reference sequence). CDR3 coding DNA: TGTGCCAGCAGCCGAGACGTGGGACGTATCTCCTACAATGAGCAGTTCTTC. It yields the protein CASSRDVGRISYNEQFF.

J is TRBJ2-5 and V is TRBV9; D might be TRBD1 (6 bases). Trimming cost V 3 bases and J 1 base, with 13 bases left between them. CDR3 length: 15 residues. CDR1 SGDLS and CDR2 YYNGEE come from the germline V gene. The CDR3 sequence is CASSGPRGPQETQYF. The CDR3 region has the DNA TGTGCCAGCAGCGGTCCCAGGGGACCCCAAGAGACCCAGTACTTC.

The CDR3, as DNA: TGTGCCAGCAGCTTTTTAGCGGATACGCAGTATTTT. It yields the protein CASSFLADTQYF. V gene TRBV7-9 combines with J gene TRBJ2-3; a weak D match, TRBD2 (5 bases). The CDR3 has 12 amino acids. Germline CDR1 reads SEHNR; CDR2 reads FQNEAQ (reference sequence). V was clipped by 3 bases and J by 6 bases, with 7 bases between them.

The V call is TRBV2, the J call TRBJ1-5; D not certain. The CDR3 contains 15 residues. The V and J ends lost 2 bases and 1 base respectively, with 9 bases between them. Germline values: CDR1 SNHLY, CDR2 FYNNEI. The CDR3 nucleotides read TGTGCCAGCAGTGAATGGCAGGTCAGCAATCAGCCCCAGCATTTT. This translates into CASSEWQVSNQPQHF.

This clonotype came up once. CDR3 amino acids: CSVEFRAGELFF. The CDR3 DNA reads as TGCAGCGTTGAGTTCAGGGCCGGGGAGCTGTTTTTT. The chain combines TRBV29-1 with TRBJ2-2; D possibly corresponds to TRBD1 (5 bases). Deletions cut 3 bases from V and 6 bases from J, with 8 bases between. The CDR3 spans 12 residues. In germline, CDR1 is SQVTM, CDR2 ANQGSEA.

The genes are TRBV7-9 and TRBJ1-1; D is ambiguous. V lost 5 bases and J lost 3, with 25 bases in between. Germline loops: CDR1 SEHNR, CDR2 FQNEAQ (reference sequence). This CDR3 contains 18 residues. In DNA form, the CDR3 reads TGTGCCAGCAGCCCGAGCAATGGGCCGATTGGGCACCACACTGAAGCTTTCTTT. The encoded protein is CASSPSNGPIGHHTEAFF. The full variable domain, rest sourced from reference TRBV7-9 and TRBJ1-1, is DTGVSQNPRHKITKRGQNVTFRCDPISEHNRLYWYRQTLGQGPEFLTYFQNEAQLEKSRLLSDRFSAERPKGSFSTLEIQRTEQGDSAMYLCASSPSNGPIGHHTEAFFGQGTRLTVV.

The CDR3 is CASSPSRQGYKAFF. The CDR3 nucleotides read TGTGCCAGCAGCCCGAGCCGACAGGGCTATAAAGCTTTCTTT. V is TRBV7-9 and J is TRBJ1-1; TRBD1 aligns across 7 bases. Germline CDR1 and CDR2: SEHNR and FQNEAQ (reference sequence). The CDR3 has 14 amino acids. V gave up 5 bases and J gave up 9 bases; unmatched junction bases: 12. Together with reference TRBV7-9 and TRBJ1-1, the CDR3 gives the full variable domain: DTGVSQNPRHKITKRGQNVTFRCDPISEHNRLYWYRQTLGQGPEFLTYFQNEAQLEKSRLLSDRFSAERPKGSFSTLEIQRTEQGDSAMYLCASSPSRQGYKAFFGQGTRLTVV.

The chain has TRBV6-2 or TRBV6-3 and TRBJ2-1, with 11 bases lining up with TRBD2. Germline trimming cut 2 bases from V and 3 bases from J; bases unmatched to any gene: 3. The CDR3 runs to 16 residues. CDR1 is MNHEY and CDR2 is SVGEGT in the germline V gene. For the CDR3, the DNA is TGTGCCAGCAGTTACCGACTAGCGGGATTCTACAATGAGCAGTTCTTC. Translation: CASSYRLAGFYNEQFF.

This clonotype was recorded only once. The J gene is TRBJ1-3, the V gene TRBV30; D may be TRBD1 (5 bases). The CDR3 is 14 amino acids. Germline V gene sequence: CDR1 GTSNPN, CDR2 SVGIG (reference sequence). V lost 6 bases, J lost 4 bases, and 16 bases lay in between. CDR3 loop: CACSPGTSGNTIYF. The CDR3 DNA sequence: TGTGCCTGTAGTCCAGGGACGTCAGGAAACACCATATATTTT.

CDR3 coding DNA: TGCAGCGTTACTCTCGGGGGAGGGGACACTGAAGCTTTCTTT. This encodes CSVTLGGGDTEAFF. The chain links TRBV29-1 to TRBJ1-1; D perhaps matches TRBD1 (5 bases). The CDR3 spans 14 residues. Looked up from germline, CDR1 is SQVTM and CDR2 is ANQGSEA. V lost 5 bases, J lost 3 bases, and 16 bases lay in between.

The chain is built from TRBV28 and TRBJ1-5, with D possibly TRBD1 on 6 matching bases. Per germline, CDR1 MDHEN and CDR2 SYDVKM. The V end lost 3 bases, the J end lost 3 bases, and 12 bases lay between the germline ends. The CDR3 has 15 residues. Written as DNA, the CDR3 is TGTGCCAGCAGTTTCGGACAGCTATACAATCAGCCCCAGCATTTT. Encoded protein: CASSFGQLYNQPQHF. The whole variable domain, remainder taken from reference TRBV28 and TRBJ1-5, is DVKVTQSSRYLVKRTGEKVFLECVQDMDHENMFWYRQDPGLGLRLIYFSYDVKMKEKGDIPEGYSVSREKKERFSLILESASTNQTSMYLCASSFGQLYNQPQHFGDGTRLSIL.

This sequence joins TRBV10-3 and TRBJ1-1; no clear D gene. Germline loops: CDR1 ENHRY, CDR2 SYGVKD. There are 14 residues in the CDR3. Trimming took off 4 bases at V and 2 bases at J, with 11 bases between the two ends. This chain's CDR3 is CAISVRGHNTEAFF. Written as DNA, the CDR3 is TGTGCCATCAGTGTCAGAGGGCACAACACTGAAGCTTTCTTT.

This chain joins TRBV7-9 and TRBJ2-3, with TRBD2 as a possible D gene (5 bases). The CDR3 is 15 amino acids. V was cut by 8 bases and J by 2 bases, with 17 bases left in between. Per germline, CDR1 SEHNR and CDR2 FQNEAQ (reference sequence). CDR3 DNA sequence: TGTGCCAGCCAATTTTTGGGAGACTTCACAGATACGCAGTATTTT. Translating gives CASQFLGDFTDTQYF.

The CDR3 region has the DNA TGTGCCAGCAGCGAGTCCGAAGGTACTGAAGCTTTCTTT. It yields the protein CASSESEGTEAFF. The chain has TRBV9 and TRBJ1-1; D is unresolved. The V gene's germline CDR1 is SGDLS and CDR2 YYNGEE. This CDR3 is built from 13 residues. Trimming took 3 bases from V and 5 from J, leaving 11 bases between them.

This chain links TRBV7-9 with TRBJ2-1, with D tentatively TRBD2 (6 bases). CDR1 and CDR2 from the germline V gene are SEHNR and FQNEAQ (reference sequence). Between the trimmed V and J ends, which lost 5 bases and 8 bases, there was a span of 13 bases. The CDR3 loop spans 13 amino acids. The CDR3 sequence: CASSQTSSYEQFF. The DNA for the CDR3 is TGTGCCAGCAGCCAGACTAGTAGCTATGAGCAGTTCTTC.

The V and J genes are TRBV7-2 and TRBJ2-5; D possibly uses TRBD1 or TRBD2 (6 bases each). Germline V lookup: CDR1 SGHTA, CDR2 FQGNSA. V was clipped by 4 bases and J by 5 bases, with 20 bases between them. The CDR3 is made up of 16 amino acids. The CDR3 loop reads CASSWGGGGLVETQYF. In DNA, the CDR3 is TGTGCCAGCAGCTGGGGTGGAGGGGGTCTTGTGGAGACCCAGTACTTC. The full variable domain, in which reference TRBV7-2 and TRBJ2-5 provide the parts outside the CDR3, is GAGVSQSPSNKVTEKGKDVELRCDPISGHTALYWYRQSLGQGLEFLIYFQGNSAPDKSGLPSDRFSAERTGGSVSTLTIQRTQQEDSAVYLCASSWGGGGLVETQYFGPGTRLLVL.

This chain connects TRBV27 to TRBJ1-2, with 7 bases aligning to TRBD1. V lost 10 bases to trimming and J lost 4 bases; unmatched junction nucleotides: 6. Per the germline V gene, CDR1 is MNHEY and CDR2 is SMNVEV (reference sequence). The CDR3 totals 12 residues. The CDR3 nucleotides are TGTGCCACCGGGACAGCCGTCTATGGCTACACCTTC. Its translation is CATGTAVYGYTF.

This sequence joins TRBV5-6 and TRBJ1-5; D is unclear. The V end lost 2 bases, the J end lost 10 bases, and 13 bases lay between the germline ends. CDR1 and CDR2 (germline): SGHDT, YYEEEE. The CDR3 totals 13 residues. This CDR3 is CASSLGPEGPQHF. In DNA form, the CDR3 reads TGTGCCAGCAGCTTAGGGCCCGAAGGACCCCAGCATTTT.

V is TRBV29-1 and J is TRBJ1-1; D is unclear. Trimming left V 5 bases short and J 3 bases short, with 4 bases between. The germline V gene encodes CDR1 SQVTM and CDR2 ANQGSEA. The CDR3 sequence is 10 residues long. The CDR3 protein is CSVSHTEAFF. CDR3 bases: TGCAGCGTTTCCCACACTGAAGCTTTCTTT.

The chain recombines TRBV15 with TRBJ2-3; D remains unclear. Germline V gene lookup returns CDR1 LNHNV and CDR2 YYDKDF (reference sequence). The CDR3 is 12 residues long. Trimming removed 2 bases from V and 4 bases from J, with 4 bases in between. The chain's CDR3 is CATSRFPDTQYF. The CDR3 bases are TGTGCCACCAGCAGATTCCCAGATACGCAGTATTTT.

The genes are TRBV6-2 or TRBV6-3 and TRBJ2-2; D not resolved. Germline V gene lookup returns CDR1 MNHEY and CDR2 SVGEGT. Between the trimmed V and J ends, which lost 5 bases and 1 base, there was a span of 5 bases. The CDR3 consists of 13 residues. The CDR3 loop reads CASSPMNTGELFF. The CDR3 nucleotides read TGTGCCAGCAGTCCCATGAACACCGGGGAGCTGTTTTTT.

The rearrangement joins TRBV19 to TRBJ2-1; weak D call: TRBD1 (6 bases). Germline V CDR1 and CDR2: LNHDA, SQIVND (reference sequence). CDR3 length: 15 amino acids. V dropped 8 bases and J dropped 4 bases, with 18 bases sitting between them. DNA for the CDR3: TGTGCCAGTCGGCCCCTATGGGGGCTTTACAATGAGCAGTTCTTC. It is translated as CASRPLWGLYNEQFF.

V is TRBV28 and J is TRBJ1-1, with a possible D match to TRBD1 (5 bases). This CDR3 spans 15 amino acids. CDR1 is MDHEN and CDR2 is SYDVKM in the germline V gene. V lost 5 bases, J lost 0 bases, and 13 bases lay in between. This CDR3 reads CASSISGNMNTEAFF. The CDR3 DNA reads TGTGCCAGCAGTATCTCAGGGAACATGAACACTGAAGCTTTCTTT.

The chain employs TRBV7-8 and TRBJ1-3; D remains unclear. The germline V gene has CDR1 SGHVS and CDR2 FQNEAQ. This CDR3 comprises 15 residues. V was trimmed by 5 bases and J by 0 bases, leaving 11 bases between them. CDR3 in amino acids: CASSPQRDSGNTIYF. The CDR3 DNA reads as TGTGCCAGCAGCCCCCAAAGAGACTCTGGAAACACCATATATTTT. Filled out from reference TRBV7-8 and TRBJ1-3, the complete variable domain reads GAGVSQSPRYKVAKRGQDVALRCDPISGHVSLFWYQQALGQGPEFLTYFQNEAQLDKSGLPSDRFFAERPEGSVSTLKIQRTQQEDSAVYLCASSPQRDSGNTIYFGEGSWLTVV.